The 9 T cell receptor beta chains below come from one sample, sequenced in a study of glioma-infiltrating T cells after dendritic cell vaccination. The time point was: after dendritic cell vaccination, including at tumor progression/relapse. Using immunoSEQ multiplex PCR, the repertoire was profiled, and TCRdb retains in-frame clones only, with some absent. The top ten clones hold roughly 2.9% of a sample with 20,000 to 30,000 clones, roughly 90% of them seen once. The sequencing here drew on blood, taken after dendritic cell vaccination. These receptors came from a human donor with glioblastoma.

This clone was seen just once. V is TRBV27 and J is TRBJ2-5, with TRBD1 matching 8 bases. TRBJ2-7 matches the DNA end more closely, so the J call is doubtful. This CDR3 contains 13 residues. The germline CDR1 and CDR2 sequences are MNHEY and SMNVEV (reference sequence). The CDR3 coding sequence is TGTGCCATCCAGGACAGGGCGTGTGACGAGCAGTACTTC. Protein product: CAIQDRACDEQYF.

The chain combines TRBV30 with TRBJ2-1; 9 nucleotides match TRBD2. Per germline, CDR1 GTSNPN and CDR2 SVGIG (reference sequence). After removal of 5 bases from V and 1 base from J, the junction contained 6 bases not matched to a gene. The CDR3 runs 15 residues. The CDR3 DNA reads TGTGCCTGGGCTCCCGCGGGGGGGTCCTACAATGAGCAGTTCTTC. Protein sequence: CAWAPAGGSYNEQFF.

V and J are TRBV6-5 and TRBJ2-1; a possible D gene is TRBD1 (6 bases). This CDR3 is 13 amino acids long. CDR1 MNHEY and CDR2 SVGAGI come from the germline V gene. V gave up 5 bases and J gave up 7 bases, with 12 bases separating them. The CDR3 nucleotides read TGTGCCAGCAGTACAGGGACGGGAAATGAGCAGTTCTTC. Translating it yields CASSTGTGNEQFF.

V is TRBV29-1 and J is TRBJ2-1, with TRBD2 matching over 7 bases. Germline lookup yields CDR1 SQVTM and CDR2 ANQGSEA. V dropped 4 bases and J dropped 4; count of bases not matched to a gene: 4. This CDR3 is built from 13 residues. CDR3 coding DNA: TGCAGCGTTGTAGGGGACTATTACAATGAGCAGTTCTTC. It translates to CSVVGDYYNEQFF.

CDR3 sequence (DNA): TGTGCCAGCAGCTCCCGGGACAACCTATATGGCTACACCTTC. Encoded protein: CASSSRDNLYGYTF. The chain carries TRBV7-2 and TRBJ1-2; possibly TRBD1 for D (6 bases). V lost 4 bases and J 5 bases, leaving 14 bases between the germline ends. Germline CDR1 SGHTA, CDR2 FQGNSA. The CDR3 spans 14 residues.

The V and J genes are TRBV5-8 and TRBJ1-4, with 11 bases lining up with TRBD1. J was trimmed by 8 bases and V by 3 bases; bases with no gene match: 6. The CDR3 is 15 amino acids. Germline lookup yields CDR1 SGHTS and CDR2 YDEGEE. DNA for the CDR3: TGTGCCAGCAGCTCACCGGGACAGGGGGACGAAAAACTGTTTTTT. Translated: CASSSPGQGDEKLFF.

The V call is TRBV6-1, the J call TRBJ1-2; D unclear. The length of the CDR3 is 14 residues. Germline CDR1 is MNHNS and CDR2 is SASEGT. Trimming took 2 bases from V and 4 from J, leaving 11 bases between them. CDR3 DNA sequence: TGTGCCAGCAGTGAAATACACCTTGCCTATGGCTACACCTTC. Translated: CASSEIHLAYGYTF.

A single count supports this clone. The chain is built from TRBV5-4 and TRBJ2-5, with a weak D call TRBD2 (6 bases). This CDR3 is built from 15 residues. V was shortened by 2 bases and J by 2 bases, with 13 bases between the two germline ends. The V gene's germline CDR1 is SGHNT and CDR2 YYREEE (reference sequence). DNA of the CDR3: TGTGCCAGCAGCTTAGCGGGCTATTCTCAAGAGACCCAGTACTTC. It codes for CASSLAGYSQETQYF.

This clone showed up just once. The chain uses TRBV5-1 and TRBJ1-4, with TRBD1 matching over 11 bases. The length of the CDR3 is 16 residues. J gave up 6 bases and V 4 bases, and 8 bases lay outside the gene matches. CDR1 is SGHRS and CDR2 is YFSETQ in the germline V gene. The CDR3 sequence: CASSPYGQGAYEKLFF. The CDR3 DNA is TGCGCCAGCAGCCCCTACGGACAGGGGGCGTATGAAAAACTGTTTTTT.